This entry features one TCR beta chain sequence. It was during active infection that Seattle patients were enrolled and then longitudinally followed. The germline CDR1 and CDR2 sequences are KGHDR and SFDVKD. The CDR3 totals 15 residues. V dropped 4 bases and J dropped 4 bases, with 14 bases sitting between them. This sample is part of a study of blood T cell repertoires in COVID-19. Study overall: Acute and convalescent COVID-19 samples came from the United States, Italy and Spain. PBMCs, B-cell-depleted T cells, or T cells were the source of the cDNA or gDNA that made up the material.

Profiling relied on immunoSEQ multiplex PCR, and the TCRdb table lists in-frame clones only, not all of them. Of roughly 200,000 clones in the sample, around 80% are singletons; the top ten hold about 7%. This sequence was found in a woman between 40 and 50 years old with COVID-19, enrolled during active disease. Specimen: peripheral blood. V and J are TRBV24-1 and TRBJ2-3; weak D call: TRBD1 (6 bases). CDR3 sequence: CATSEYRAGADTQYF. The CDR3 DNA sequence: TGTGCCACCAGTGAGTACAGGGCCGGGGCAGATACGCAGTATTTT.